A selection of T cell receptor beta chains follows, all from one sample in a study of control samples from healthy donors and cancer patients. Libraries were prepared by immunoSEQ multiplex PCR; TCRdb keeps only in-frame clonotypes and omits some of them. Counted here are 150,000 or so clones, approximately 92% occurring once; the ten biggest clones make up 4.5% to 7%. Sequenced sample: blood. The receptors here all came from a man aged 18 to 35 in good health. The conserved cysteine and the conserved F or W are not part of the CDR3 here.

v_gene,j_gene,CDR3aa
TRBV18,TRBJ2-6,ASSPPASGANVLT
TRBV10-3,TRBJ1-6,AISRKQRDYNSPLH
TRBV27,TRBJ2-3,ASSLGPLGDTQY
TRBV7-2,TRBJ2-7,ASSLEHNGAYEQY
TRBV13,TRBJ2-2,ASSFLRRTGELF
TRBV28,TRBJ1-2,ASRRTGSTSGGYT
TRBV27,TRBJ1-6,ASSWTGHSPLH
TRBV3-1/TRBV3-2,TRBJ2-3,ASSQDIRGGHTDTQY
TRBV18,TRBJ1-2,ASSWSIDSDGYT
TRBV5-4,TRBJ1-4,ASSPFGAGREKLF
TRBV6-6,TRBJ1-1,ASSYSSGRGTEAF
TRBV7-3,TRBJ2-5,ASSLGAGEETQY
TRBV14,TRBJ1-4,ASSQEDRGLDEKLF
TRBV11-2,TRBJ2-1,ASSLVGAGGRKNEQF
TRBV18,TRBJ1-2,ASSRALGQVQFRNYGYT
TRBV5-1,TRBJ1-1,ASSLAAIRQTEAF
TRBV5-6,TRBJ2-1,ASSLVGQIANNEQF